The sequence of this T cell receptor (beta chain) was determined in a study of shared clonotypes between healthy human individuals. About the study: CD4 naive cells filled three plates per donor, CD4 memory three, CD8 naive two and CD8 memory one. Study-wide results and caveats: A handful of donors had around 5.5% of their naive CD4 clonotypes in common. Clonotypes not shared had lower generation probabilities than those common to all four donors.

In its sample, this clone was seen once. The antigen is not known. The assay was immunoSEQ multiplex PCR, and TCRdb's table has in-frame clones only and misses some. The data hold roughly 2 million clones, with 95% observed a single time. With V trimmed by 2 bases and J by 4 bases, 5 bases remained unmatched. The CDR3 has 15 amino acids. Germline loops: CDR1 MNHNS, CDR2 SASEGT. CD4+ cells yielded CD45RA+ naive and CD45RA-negative memory subsets. The clonotype originates from a man aged 18 to 35 in good health. The sequencing sample was made of naive CD4+ T cells sorted from blood. As to subset: CD45RA+ positively selected. This rearrangement joins TRBV6-1 to TRBJ1-2; 9 bases align to TRBD1. The CDR3 sequence: CASSERTGEGYGYTF. The CDR3 region has the DNA TGTGCCAGCAGTGAAAGGACAGGGGAAGGCTATGGCTACACCTTC.